These T cell receptor beta chains were read from a single sample in a study of CD8 T cells in ankylosing spondylitis. From the 5' RACE reads, TCRdb called clonotypes with MiXCR, one entry per CDR3 protein. The sample lists roughly 400,000 distinct CDR3 sequences; approximately 20% were seen once. The sequenced material came from blood, either unsorted or a sorted T cell fraction (not recorded which). All receptors derive from a male donor with ankylosing spondylitis. Each CDR3 is given with its conserved first and last residue. Each record gives: D gene, clone size, CDR3 length, V gene, J gene, CDR3 DNA, CDR3 protein. A D gene is named only where the DNA matches it firmly. Only part of the rows carry a size: once, few, many, or a class if the clone is expanded.

D gene: .; clone size: once; CDR3 length: 11; V gene: TRBV20-1; J gene: TRBJ2-5; CDR3 DNA: TGCAGTGCCGCAGTCCAAGAGACCCAGTACTTC; CDR3 protein: CSAAVQETQYF
D gene: .; clone size: .; CDR3 length: 16; V gene: TRBV28; J gene: TRBJ2-7; CDR3 DNA: TGTGCCAGCACAGACGGCATGAGGACGGGCTCCTACGAGCAGTACTTC; CDR3 protein: CASTDGMRTGSYEQYF
D gene: TRBD1; clone size: .; CDR3 length: 15; V gene: TRBV9; J gene: TRBJ1-5; CDR3 DNA: TGTGCCAGCAGCGCGACAGGGAATAGCAATCAGCCCCAGCATTTT; CDR3 protein: CASSATGNSNQPQHF
D gene: .; clone size: few; CDR3 length: 15; V gene: TRBV5-5; J gene: TRBJ1-2; CDR3 DNA: TGTGCCAGCAGCTTGGCTCTAGCACTGGGAAGTGGCTACACCTTC; CDR3 protein: CASSLALALGSGYTF
D gene: .; clone size: few; CDR3 length: 14; V gene: TRBV7-2; J gene: TRBJ1-5; CDR3 DNA: TGTGCCAGCAGCTTCTCACCCAACGGGCAGCCCCAGCATTTT; CDR3 protein: CASSFSPNGQPQHF
D gene: .; clone size: few; CDR3 length: 14; V gene: TRBV29-1; J gene: TRBJ1-1; CDR3 DNA: TGCAGCGTTGAAGTAAGGGGCCCGAACACTGAAGCTTTCTTT; CDR3 protein: CSVEVRGPNTEAFF
D gene: .; clone size: .; CDR3 length: 15; V gene: TRBV5-1; J gene: TRBJ1-6; CDR3 DNA: TGCGCCAGCAGCTTGCGCAGCGCATATAATTCACCCCTCCACTTT; CDR3 protein: CASSLRSAYNSPLHF
D gene: .; clone size: .; CDR3 length: 14; V gene: TRBV14; J gene: TRBJ2-1; CDR3 DNA: TGTGCCAGCAGCCAAGGGTCCCAATACAATGAGCAGTTCTTC; CDR3 protein: CASSQGSQYNEQFF
D gene: TRBD2; clone size: .; CDR3 length: 17; V gene: TRBV4-3; J gene: TRBJ2-7; CDR3 DNA: TGCGCCAGCAGCCAAGGGGTAGGGGTTGGCGGGAGGGACGAGCAGTACTTC; CDR3 protein: CASSQGVGVGGRDEQYF
D gene: .; clone size: .; CDR3 length: 10; V gene: TRBV20-1; J gene: TRBJ2-7; CDR3 DNA: TGCAGTGCCTCCTTACAAGAGCAGTACTTC; CDR3 protein: CSASLQEQYF
D gene: .; clone size: .; CDR3 length: 13; V gene: TRBV12-3/TRBV12-4; J gene: TRBJ1-2; CDR3 DNA: TGTGCCAGCAGCCCGGGCCGACAGGCGGGCTACACCTTC; CDR3 protein: CASSPGRQAGYTF
D gene: .; clone size: .; CDR3 length: 15; V gene: TRBV3-1; J gene: TRBJ2-5; CDR3 DNA: TGTGCCAGCAGCCAAGATCGGGGATCTGGAGAGACCCAGTACTTC; CDR3 protein: CASSQDRGSGETQYF
D gene: TRBD1; clone size: .; CDR3 length: 14; V gene: TRBV5-1; J gene: TRBJ1-5; CDR3 DNA: TGCGCCAGCAGTACGGGGACAGCTAATCAGCCCCAGCATTTT; CDR3 protein: CASSTGTANQPQHF
D gene: .; clone size: .; CDR3 length: 13; V gene: TRBV5-1; J gene: TRBJ2-3; CDR3 DNA: TGCGCCAGCAGCTTGCAGAGCACAGATACGCAGTATTTT; CDR3 protein: CASSLQSTDTQYF
D gene: .; clone size: few; CDR3 length: 17; V gene: TRBV12-5; J gene: TRBJ2-7; CDR3 DNA: TGTGCTAGTGGTTTGGCGCTTGGAAGGGGGAGCTCCTACGAGCAGTACTTC; CDR3 protein: CASGLALGRGSSYEQYF
D gene: TRBD2; clone size: .; CDR3 length: 16; V gene: TRBV10-3; J gene: TRBJ2-7; CDR3 DNA: TGTGCCATCAGTGACCCGAGGACTAGCGGGATCGACGAGCAGTACTTC; CDR3 protein: CAISDPRTSGIDEQYF
D gene: .; clone size: many; CDR3 length: 12; V gene: TRBV12-3/TRBV12-4; J gene: TRBJ2-7; CDR3 DNA: TGTGCCAGCAGTCCGGGGGTCTACGAGCAGTACTTC; CDR3 protein: CASSPGVYEQYF
D gene: TRBD2; clone size: .; CDR3 length: 15; V gene: TRBV28; J gene: TRBJ2-1; CDR3 DNA: TGTGCCAGCAGTTTATGGACTAGCGGGAGCGATGAGCAGTTCTTC; CDR3 protein: CASSLWTSGSDEQFF
D gene: .; clone size: once; CDR3 length: 14; V gene: TRBV10-3; J gene: TRBJ1-2; CDR3 DNA: TGTGCCATCAGTGTTGGGGGGGGCTCCTATGGCTACACCTTC; CDR3 protein: CAISVGGGSYGYTF
D gene: TRBD2; clone size: many; CDR3 length: 17; V gene: TRBV12-3/TRBV12-4; J gene: TRBJ2-1; CDR3 DNA: TGTGCCAGCACTTTCAATACTCGGGCTAGCGGGAGCGATGAGCAGTTCTTC; CDR3 protein: CASTFNTRASGSDEQFF
D gene: TRBD2; clone size: .; CDR3 length: 19; V gene: TRBV12-3/TRBV12-4; J gene: TRBJ2-2; CDR3 DNA: TGTGCCAGCACCATCAGTCAGATACTAGCGGGAGGGCCCGGCGGGGAGCTGTTTTTT; CDR3 protein: CASTISQILAGGPGGELFF
D gene: TRBD1; clone size: .; CDR3 length: 15; V gene: TRBV4-1; J gene: TRBJ1-1; CDR3 DNA: TGCGCCAGCAGCCCGGCCAGGGGGCTTGGTACTGAAGCTTTCTTT; CDR3 protein: CASSPARGLGTEAFF
D gene: TRBD1; clone size: few; CDR3 length: 15; V gene: TRBV15; J gene: TRBJ2-3; CDR3 DNA: TGTGCCACCAGCAGGGGGGACAGGGACACAGATACGCAGTATTTT; CDR3 protein: CATSRGDRDTDTQYF
D gene: .; clone size: .; CDR3 length: 16; V gene: TRBV7-8; J gene: TRBJ2-5; CDR3 DNA: TGTGCCAGCAGCTCAATTTGGGACGCACTCCAAGAGACCCAGTACTTC; CDR3 protein: CASSSIWDALQETQYF
D gene: .; clone size: .; CDR3 length: 14; V gene: TRBV20-1; J gene: TRBJ2-1; CDR3 DNA: TGCAGTGCCGGGAGGCCTCGGGGGCTCGATGAGCAGTTCTTC; CDR3 protein: CSAGRPRGLDEQFF
D gene: .; clone size: few; CDR3 length: 15; V gene: TRBV12-3/TRBV12-4; J gene: TRBJ1-5; CDR3 DNA: TGTGCCAGCAGTTTAGGCAGAAACAGCAATCAGCCCCAGCATTTT; CDR3 protein: CASSLGRNSNQPQHF
D gene: TRBD2; clone size: .; CDR3 length: 16; V gene: TRBV11-2; J gene: TRBJ2-3; CDR3 DNA: TGTGCCAGCAGCCGATCCGGACTAGCGGGGACAGATACGCAGTATTTT; CDR3 protein: CASSRSGLAGTDTQYF
D gene: .; clone size: .; CDR3 length: 14; V gene: TRBV4-3; J gene: TRBJ2-7; CDR3 DNA: TGCGCCAGCAGCCACAGACAACACTCCTACGAGCAGTACTTC; CDR3 protein: CASSHRQHSYEQYF
D gene: .; clone size: .; CDR3 length: 13; V gene: TRBV20-1; J gene: TRBJ1-6; CDR3 DNA: TGCAGTGCTAGGTTCCCTACTAATTCACCCCTCCACTTT; CDR3 protein: CSARFPTNSPLHF
D gene: .; clone size: .; CDR3 length: 13; V gene: TRBV20-1; J gene: TRBJ2-1; CDR3 DNA: TGCAGCTCCCTCCTCCCCCTAAGCGATGAGCAGTTCTTC; CDR3 protein: CSSLLPLSDEQFF
D gene: TRBD2; clone size: few; CDR3 length: 16; V gene: TRBV7-9; J gene: TRBJ2-7; CDR3 DNA: TGTGCCAGCAGCTCCTTGTTCACTAGCGGGACTGACGAGCAGTACTTC; CDR3 protein: CASSSLFTSGTDEQYF